This T cell receptor (beta chain) is drawn from a study of shared T cell receptors in the human thymus. Assay: immunoSEQ multiplex PCR; the TCRdb copy retains only in-frame clones and omits some. The sample lists about 380,000 clones, approximately 95% seen once, with roughly 0.021% in the top ten. The germline gives CDR1 SGHRS, CDR2 YFSETQ. The CDR3 loop spans 16 amino acids. V shed 0 bases and J 1 base; nucleotides not matched to a gene: 0. The sequence came from a human donor. Input material: thymocytes. J is TRBJ2-2 and V is TRBV5-1, with 10 positions matching TRBD1. The DNA for the CDR3 is TGCGCCAGCAGCTTGGGGGACAGGGGGAACACCGGGGAGCTGTTTTTT. The encoded protein is CASSLGDRGNTGELFF.